The source of this TCR beta chain is a study of CD8+ T cells in alopecia areata. About the research overall: Tofacitinib ran for 6 to 18 months before 6 months off drug.

The treatment here: oral pan-JAK inhibitor, 5-10 mg twice daily. Lesional scalp punch biopsies and peripheral blood were collected from alopecia areata patients. The ends were cut back, 4 bases at V and 0 bases at J, with 14 bases in the middle. The germline V gene encodes CDR1 SGDLS and CDR2 YYNGEE. The CDR3 is 16 amino acids. Findings and limits, study-wide: More clonal than normal scalp was lesional scalp, particularly alopecia totalis/universalis. Tofacitinib significantly reduced both scalp clonality and expanded CD8+ clones among the top 100.

In each case, RNA was isolated and then reverse transcribed into cDNA as the sequencing template. Measured with immunoSEQ multiplex PCR; TCRdb has only the in-frame clones, and not every one. The table has around 190,000 clones, 60% to 70% seen once. Of note for this clone: Its antigen is currently unknown.

The sample here was CD4+ T cells sorted from blood, taken at week 4, from a patient treated with tofacitinib. The V and J genes are TRBV9 and TRBJ2-1, with TRBD2 as a possible D gene (6 bases). This clonotype originated in a human donor with alopecia areata. The CDR3 loop reads CASSTEAGGSYNEQFF. CDR3 DNA sequence: TGTGCCAGCAGCACCGAGGCCGGGGGCTCCTACAATGAGCAGTTCTTC.